Listed below are T cell receptor beta chains from one sample, sequenced in a study of OX40 agonist ivuxolimab in advanced cancers. Libraries were prepared by immunoSEQ multiplex PCR; TCRdb keeps only in-frame clonotypes and omits some of them. Counted here are about 52,000 clones, about nine tenths occurring once; the ten biggest clones make up 11% to 15%. Sequencing used CD4+ or CD8+ T cells sorted from blood, obtained in a trial of the OX40 agonist ivuxolimab. The receptor set was obtained from an adult with an advanced solid tumor such as melanoma, head and neck, liver or kidney cancer. The CDR3 runs from the conserved cysteine through the conserved F or W. The D gene is left open where the match is weak. The size entry is marked missing in some rows and otherwise reads once, few, many or a size class.

TRBV4-3,TRBJ2-1,.,TRBD2,CASSPTWRGSYNEQFF,TGCGCCAGCAGCCCCACATGGCGGGGGTCCTACAATGAGCAGTTCTTC
TRBV4-1,TRBJ2-1,.,.,CASSPGQGPYNEQFF,TGCGCCAGCAGCCCCGGACAAGGCCCCTACAATGAGCAGTTCTTC
TRBV9,TRBJ1-3,.,.,CASSVEYAADTIYF,TGTGCCAGCAGCGTAGAGTATGCGGCGGACACCATATATTTT
TRBV29-1,TRBJ2-7,.,TRBD1,CSGGTDRAHEQYF,TGCAGCGGGGGGACAGACAGGGCACACGAGCAGTACTTC
TRBV5-6,TRBJ1-1,.,.,CASTLDGTEAFF,TGTGCCAGCACCCTGGACGGAACTGAAGCTTTCTTT
TRBV9,TRBJ1-5,once,.,CASSLDGDINQPQHF,TGTGCCAGCAGCCTTGACGGGGACATTAATCAGCCCCAGCATTTT
TRBV5-6,TRBJ2-1,.,.,CASSSGTAAYNEQFF,TGTGCCAGCAGCTCCGGGACCGCGGCCTACAATGAGCAGTTCTTC
TRBV7-3,TRBJ2-3,.,TRBD2,CASSTGTSRTLDTQYF,TGTGCCAGCAGCACGGGGACTAGCAGGACCTTAGATACGCAGTATTTT
TRBV6-5,TRBJ1-1,.,.,CASSYSTGNTEAFF,TGTGCCAGCAGTTACTCGACAGGAAACACTGAAGCTTTCTTT
TRBV7-9,TRBJ1-3,.,.,CASSARVVEGNTIYF,TGTGCCAGCAGCGCCCGGGTCGTGGAGGGAAACACCATATATTTT
TRBV14,TRBJ1-2,.,.,CASSPIETNYGYTF,TGTGCCAGCAGCCCTATTGAGACTAACTATGGCTACACCTTC
TRBV5-5,TRBJ1-2,.,TRBD1,CASSLSGQGMRYTF,TGTGCCAGCAGCTTGTCGGGACAGGGGATGCGCTACACCTTC
TRBV12-5,TRBJ1-1,.,.,CASGYPYGNTEAFF,TGTGCTAGTGGCTATCCGTACGGGAACACTGAAGCTTTCTTT
TRBV5-1,TRBJ1-4,.,TRBD1,CASSAADRGDEKLFF,TGCGCCAGCAGCGCCGCTGACAGGGGGGATGAAAAACTGTTTTTT
TRBV4-1,TRBJ1-3,.,TRBD1,CASSQGNLLTTGSGIYF,TGCGCCAGCAGCCAAGGGAACCTACTAACGACAGGGTCGGGCATATATTTT
TRBV5-4,TRBJ1-2,.,TRBD1,CASRGDSPYGYTF,TGTGCCAGCAGAGGGGACAGTCCCTATGGCTACACCTTC
TRBV29-1,TRBJ1-2,.,TRBD1,CSAGQGGNGYTF,TGCAGCGCGGGGCAGGGGGGGAATGGCTACACCTTC
TRBV5-4,TRBJ2-7,.,TRBD1,CASSRTGGTEQYF,TGTGCCAGCAGCCGGACAGGGGGCACGGAGCAGTACTTC
TRBV13,TRBJ2-1,.,.,CASSLSGQGLYNEQFF,TGTGCCAGCAGCTTATCGGGGCAGGGCCTCTACAATGAGCAGTTCTTC
TRBV19,TRBJ2-3,.,.,CASSIVPAADTQYF,TGTGCCAGTAGTATAGTACCAGCTGCCGATACGCAGTATTTT
TRBV9,TRBJ1-6,.,.,CASSVDGTGTPRTLHF,TGTGCCAGCAGCGTAGATGGAACAGGGACCCCAAGGACCCTCCACTTT
TRBV27,TRBJ2-2,.,.,CASSIGGLGTGELFF,TGTGCCAGCAGTATCGGGGGTCTCGGCACCGGGGAGCTGTTTTTT
TRBV2,TRBJ1-1,once,.,CASRGLLKTWDTEAFF,TGTGCCAGCAGGGGGCTCCTCAAGACGTGGGACACTGAAGCTTTCTTT
TRBV27,TRBJ2-1,.,TRBD2,CASSSGLAGHNEQFF,TGTGCCAGCAGTTCCGGACTAGCGGGTCACAATGAGCAGTTCTTC
TRBV6-6,TRBJ2-1,.,TRBD1,CASSYSVDRDYNEQFF,TGTGCCAGCAGTTACTCCGTGGACAGGGATTACAATGAGCAGTTCTTC
TRBV9,TRBJ2-7,.,TRBD2,CASSVQAGGNYEQYF,TGTGCCAGCAGCGTTCAAGCGGGGGGGAACTACGAGCAGTACTTC
TRBV5-1,TRBJ2-7,.,TRBD1,CASSGGTGAYEQYF,TGCGCCAGCAGCGGTGGGACAGGAGCCTACGAGCAGTACTTC
TRBV29-1,TRBJ1-2,once,.,CSVETGKSTNYGYTF,TGCAGCGTTGAAACGGGGAAGTCCACTAACTATGGCTACACCTTC
TRBV7-6,TRBJ2-3,.,TRBD1,CASSLTGIDTQYF,TGTGCCAGCAGCTTGACAGGGATAGATACGCAGTATTTT
TRBV10-2,TRBJ2-1,medium-sized,TRBD2,CASSAGTMNEQFF,TGCGCCAGCTCCGCGGGGACTATGAATGAGCAGTTCTTC
TRBV19,TRBJ2-7,.,TRBD1,CASSRTGEILYEQYF,TGTGCCAGTAGTCGGACAGGGGAAATCTTATACGAGCAGTACTTC
TRBV4-2,TRBJ2-2,.,.,CASSQDRGAGELFF,TGTGCCAGCAGCCAAGATCGAGGAGCCGGGGAGCTGTTTTTT
TRBV2,TRBJ2-7,.,.,CASSDNFIGEQYF,TGTGCCAGCAGTGATAATTTTATTGGGGAGCAGTACTTC
TRBV5-1,TRBJ1-4,.,TRBD1,CASSGGQTSNEKLFF,TGCGCCAGCAGCGGGGGACAGACGAGTAATGAAAAACTGTTTTTT
TRBV6-5,TRBJ1-2,.,.,CASSYSRGYGYTF,TGTGCCAGCAGTTACTCGAGGGGATATGGCTACACCTTC
TRBV2,TRBJ1-1,.,.,CASRRSASSNTEAFF,TGTGCCAGCCGGAGGTCGGCCTCCTCGAACACTGAAGCTTTCTTT
TRBV4-1,TRBJ2-5,.,.,CASSQRQYQETQYF,TGCGCCAGCAGCCAAAGGCAGTACCAAGAGACCCAGTACTTC
TRBV6-5,TRBJ2-7,.,.,CASSYSHSKIVHEQYF,TGTGCCAGCAGTTACTCGCACTCAAAGATCGTCCACGAGCAGTACTTC
TRBV10-3,TRBJ2-7,.,.,CAISEGGGYEQYF,TGTGCCATCAGTGAGGGCGGAGGTTACGAGCAGTACTTC
TRBV5-6,TRBJ2-2,.,.,CASSLLGELFF,TGTGCCAGCAGCCTCCTTGGGGAGCTGTTTTTT
TRBV5-6,TRBJ1-5,.,.,CASSLMQGSNQPQHF,TGTGCCAGCAGCTTGATGCAGGGTAGCAATCAGCCCCAGCATTTT
TRBV6-5,TRBJ2-1,.,.,CASGSLLSSYNEQFF,TGTGCCAGCGGATCGCTGCTGAGCTCCTACAATGAGCAGTTCTTC
TRBV27,TRBJ2-5,.,TRBD2,CASSPAVAGGRETQYF,TGTGCCAGCAGTCCCGCGGTAGCGGGGGGCCGGGAGACCCAGTACTTC